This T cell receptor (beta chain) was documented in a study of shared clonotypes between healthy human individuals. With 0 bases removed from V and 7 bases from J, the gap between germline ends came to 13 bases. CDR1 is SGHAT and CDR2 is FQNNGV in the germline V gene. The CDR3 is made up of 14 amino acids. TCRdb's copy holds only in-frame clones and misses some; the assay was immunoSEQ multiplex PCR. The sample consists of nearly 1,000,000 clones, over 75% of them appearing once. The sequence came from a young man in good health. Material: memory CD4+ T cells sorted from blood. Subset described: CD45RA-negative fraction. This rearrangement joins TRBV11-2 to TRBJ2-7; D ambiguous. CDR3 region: CASSLDITWGEQYF. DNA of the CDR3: TGTGCCAGCAGCTTAGATATAACTTGGGGAGAGCAGTACTTC.